These 25 T cell receptor beta chains came from one sample sequenced in a study of blood T cell repertoires in COVID-19. Libraries were prepared by immunoSEQ multiplex PCR; TCRdb keeps only in-frame clonotypes and omits some of them. The sample yields hundreds of thousands of clones, around 86% seen once. The sample consisted of peripheral blood. Receptor source: a woman in her 30s with active or convalescent COVID-19.

This clone was picked up a small number of times. The chain carries TRBV2 and TRBJ1-1; D gene ambiguous. The V end lost 7 bases, the J end lost 1 base, and 4 bases lay between the germline ends. From germline, CDR1 is SNHLY and CDR2 FYNNEI. The CDR3 consists of 11 residues. The CDR3 sequence: CASTGNTEAFF. CDR3 nucleotide sequence: TGTGCCAGCACAGGGAACACTGAAGCTTTCTTT. Based on the CDR3 plus reference TRBV2 and TRBJ1-1, the full variable domain is EPEVTQTPSHQVTQMGQEVILRCVPISNHLYFYWYRQILGQKVEFLVSFYNNEISEKSEIFDDQFSVERPDGSNFTLKIRSTKLEDSAMYFCASTGNTEAFFGQGTRLTVV.

This clone was found once. This CDR3 reads CASSQSRTTSYEQYF. CDR3 DNA: TGTGCCAGCAGCCAATCCCGGACTACATCCTACGAGCAGTACTTC. This chain links TRBV3-1 (or the pseudogene TRBV3-2) with TRBJ2-7, with D perhaps TRBD2 (6 bases). The V and J ends lost 2 bases and 1 base respectively, with 12 bases between them. In germline, CDR1 is LGHDT, CDR2 YNNKEL (reference sequence). This CDR3 has 15 residues.

The chain combines TRBV5-1 with TRBJ2-3; 11 bases line up with TRBD2. The J segment lost 3 bases and the V segment lost 6 bases, leaving 6 bases of the junction unmatched. This CDR3 comprises 15 residues. Germline lookup yields CDR1 SGHRS and CDR2 YFSETQ. The CDR3 DNA is TGCGCCAGCACACCACTAGCGGGGGAGACAGATACGCAGTATTTT. Translated, it gives CASTPLAGETDTQYF.

The chain links TRBV15 to TRBJ2-4, with TRBD1 as a possible D gene (5 bases). This CDR3 spans 16 amino acids. V was shortened by 0 bases and J by 2 bases, with 11 bases between the two germline ends. Germline CDR1 is LNHNV and CDR2 is YYDKDF (reference sequence). The CDR3, as DNA: TGTGCCACCAGCAGAGACAGGGAAGGGCCCAAAAACATTCAGTACTTC. Translated, it gives CATSRDREGPKNIQYF.

The genes are TRBV5-8 and TRBJ2-7, with TRBD2 matching 9 bases. CDR1 and CDR2 from the germline V gene are SGHTS and YDEGEE. V lost 0 bases, J lost 3 bases, and 4 bases stayed unmatched. The CDR3 covers 15 residues. The CDR3 is CASSLETTSGYEQYF. DNA of the CDR3: TGTGCCAGCAGCTTGGAAACGACTAGCGGCTACGAGCAGTACTTC.

The genes are TRBV12-5 and TRBJ2-5, with D possibly matching TRBD1 (5 bases). This CDR3 is built from 14 residues. Trimming took 5 bases from V and 9 from J, leaving 19 bases between them. Per germline, CDR1 LGHNT and CDR2 FRNRAP. The CDR3 DNA follows: TGTGCTAGTGGTCCAACAGGACAAGGTGGGTCCCAGTACTTC. This translates into CASGPTGQGGSQYF.

The rearrangement links TRBV5-5 to TRBJ2-7; possible D gene TRBD2, 7 bases. Germline loops: CDR1 SGHKS, CDR2 YYEKEE (reference sequence). V lost 3 bases and J lost 2, with 15 bases in between. This CDR3 has 15 residues. This CDR3 is CASSSSPGGAYEQYF. CDR3 DNA: TGTGCCAGCAGCTCCTCGCCGGGGGGCGCCTACGAGCAGTACTTC. Filled out from reference TRBV5-5 and TRBJ2-7, the complete variable domain reads DAGVTQSPTHLIKTRGQQVTLRCSPISGHKSVSWYQQVLGQGPQFIFQYYEKEERGRGNFPDRFSARQFPNYSSELNVNALLLGDSALYLCASSSSPGGAYEQYFGPGTRLTVT.

The gene calls are TRBV5-4 and TRBJ2-5; TRBD2 matches 7 bases. Germline lookup yields CDR1 SGHNT and CDR2 YYREEE (reference sequence). This CDR3 comprises 17 residues. V dropped 3 bases and J dropped 2; count of bases not matched to a gene: 13. This CDR3 is CASSSTLELAYQETQYF. The CDR3 nucleotides are TGTGCCAGCAGCTCCACCTTGGAACTAGCGTATCAAGAGACCCAGTACTTC.

This rearrangement joins TRBV7-9 to TRBJ1-1; 11 bases fit TRBD1. V lost 4 bases, J lost 4 bases, and 5 bases stayed unmatched. This CDR3 region has 15 residues. Germline V CDR1 and CDR2: SEHNR, FQNEAQ (reference sequence). CDR3 residues: CASSSGQGGATEAFF. CDR3 DNA sequence: TGTGCCAGCAGCTCGGGACAGGGGGGTGCCACTGAAGCTTTCTTT. Using reference TRBV7-9 and TRBJ1-1 for the parts outside the CDR3, the full variable domain is DTGVSQNPRHKITKRGQNVTFRCDPISEHNRLYWYRQTLGQGPEFLTYFQNEAQLEKSRLLSDRFSAERPKGSFSTLEIQRTEQGDSAMYLCASSSGQGGATEAFFGQGTRLTVV.

This chain connects TRBV27 to TRBJ2-2; 11 positions match TRBD2. After removal of 10 bases from V and 6 bases from J, the junction contained 10 bases not matched to a gene. This CDR3 region has 15 residues. From germline, CDR1 is MNHEY and CDR2 SMNVEV (reference sequence). The CDR3 protein is CATKTSGVLAGELFF. CDR3 nucleotides: TGTGCCACCAAGACTAGCGGGGTCCTGGCCGGGGAGCTGTTTTTT.

V and J are TRBV10-1 and TRBJ2-7; D not resolved. Trimming left V 7 bases short and J 7 bases short, with 8 bases between. Germline lookup yields CDR1 WNHNN and CDR2 SYGVQD (reference sequence). This CDR3 region has 10 residues. The CDR3 here is CASISPEQYF. CDR3 DNA sequence: TGCGCCAGCATTAGCCCGGAGCAGTACTTC.

The chain joins TRBV6-5 to TRBJ1-2, with a tentative D call TRBD1 (5 bases). This CDR3 is built from 16 residues. CDR1 and CDR2 from the germline V gene are MNHEY and SVGAGI. V was shortened by 2 bases and J by 3 bases, with 16 bases between the two germline ends. The CDR3 here is CASSYDRGRGDYGYTF. As DNA, the CDR3 is TGTGCCAGCAGTTACGACCGTGGAAGGGGCGACTATGGCTACACCTTC.

The chain uses TRBV7-9 and TRBJ1-2; 12 nucleotides match TRBD1. Per the germline V gene, CDR1 is SEHNR and CDR2 is FQNEAQ (reference sequence). The CDR3 is made up of 16 amino acids. J was trimmed by 3 bases and V by 5 bases; bases with no gene match: 7. The chain's CDR3 is CASSPGTGGGDYGYTF. Written as DNA, the CDR3 is TGTGCCAGCAGCCCAGGGACAGGGGGCGGTGACTATGGCTACACCTTC.

The genes are TRBV6-6 and TRBJ1-5; D might be TRBD1 (6 bases). This CDR3 contains 15 residues. The V and J ends lost 5 bases and 4 bases respectively, with 15 bases between them. Germline V lookup: CDR1 MNHNY, CDR2 SVGAGI (reference sequence). CDR3 amino acids: CASSQSWTANQPQHF. Written as DNA, the CDR3 is TGTGCCAGCAGTCAATCTTGGACAGCTAATCAGCCCCAGCATTTT.

The chain employs TRBV5-6 and TRBJ2-2; perhaps TRBD2 as D (5 bases). CDR1 is SGHDT and CDR2 is YYEEEE in the germline V gene. V gave up 2 bases and J gave up 0 bases, with 8 bases separating them. CDR3 length: 15 residues. CDR3 in DNA: TGTGCCAGCAGCTTTGCGGGTTCGAACACCGGGGAGCTGTTTTTT. Its protein product is CASSFAGSNTGELFF.

This clone was seen a single time. The gene calls are TRBV5-5 and TRBJ1-1; 8 bases match TRBD1. The CDR3 sequence is 15 residues long. Trimming took 4 bases from V and 1 from J; bases not matched to a gene: 6. CDR1 and CDR2 from the germline V gene are SGHKS and YYEKEE (reference sequence). DNA for the CDR3: TGTGCCAGCAGCCCCGGACAGGGCCAGAACACTGAAGCTTTCTTT. It translates to CASSPGQGQNTEAFF.

The V and J genes are TRBV27 and TRBJ2-7; 8 nucleotides line up with TRBD1. The CDR3 has 15 amino acids. From germline, CDR1 is MNHEY and CDR2 SMNVEV (reference sequence). J lost 3 bases, V lost 6 bases, and 10 bases had no gene match. As DNA, the CDR3 is TGTGCCAGCAGGCCAGGGACAGGTCGATTCTACGAGCAGTACTTC. It encodes CASRPGTGRFYEQYF.

The rearrangement uses TRBV2 and TRBJ1-1; perhaps TRBD1 as D (6 bases). CDR1 and CDR2 from the germline V gene are SNHLY and FYNNEI. This CDR3 contains 15 residues. The V gene lost 7 bases and the J gene lost 0 bases, with 15 bases spanning the gap. The CDR3 loop reads CASIGWGTMNTEAFF. Here the CDR3 DNA reads TGTGCCAGCATTGGGTGGGGGACAATGAACACTGAAGCTTTCTTT.

The chain couples TRBV7-8 to TRBJ2-7; D remains ambiguous. Germline-derived CDR1 and CDR2 are SGHVS and FQNEAQ. Deletions cut 6 bases from V and 0 bases from J, with 9 bases between. CDR3 length: 13 residues. Here the CDR3 reads CASRRQSSYEQYF. The CDR3 region has the DNA TGTGCCAGCAGGCGGCAGAGCTCCTACGAGCAGTACTTC.

V usage is TRBV2 and J usage is TRBJ2-7; 7 bases match TRBD1. Trimming cost V 7 bases and J 1 base; bases outside gene matches: 4. CDR1 SNHLY and CDR2 FYNNEI come from the germline V gene. This CDR3 has 13 amino acids. CDR3 sequence: CASTGTASYEQYF. DNA for the CDR3: TGTGCCAGCACAGGGACAGCTTCCTACGAGCAGTACTTC.

This chain joins TRBV30 and TRBJ1-6, with D possibly matching TRBD1 (5 bases). This CDR3 spans 16 amino acids. Germline lookup yields CDR1 GTSNPN and CDR2 SVGIG (reference sequence). Trimming took 2 bases from V and 0 from J, leaving 11 bases between them. CDR3 sequence reads: CAWSTTEYSYNSPLHF. Written as DNA, the CDR3 is TGTGCCTGGAGTACGACAGAGTACTCCTATAATTCACCCCTCCACTTT.

The chain uses TRBV5-6 and TRBJ2-7, with D perhaps matching TRBD1 (5 bases). Germline V CDR1 and CDR2: SGHDT, YYEEEE. The CDR3 is 14 residues long. V was clipped by 2 bases and J by 5 bases, with 14 bases between them. Written as DNA, the CDR3 is TGTGCCAGCAGCTTACGCGGACAATGGAACGAGCAGTACTTC. It translates to CASSLRGQWNEQYF.

The V and J genes are TRBV6-5 and TRBJ2-1; 8 bases match TRBD1. J gave up 6 bases and V 8 bases, and 9 bases lay outside the gene matches. Germline V gives CDR1 MNHEY, CDR2 SVGAGI. This CDR3 spans 14 amino acids. The CDR3 protein is CASLDRGIGNEQFF. CDR3 nucleotides: TGTGCCAGCCTAGACAGGGGCATTGGCAATGAGCAGTTCTTC.

The chain couples TRBV6-1 to TRBJ1-6; D is perhaps TRBD1 (5 bases). Germline V gene data show CDR1 as MNHNS and CDR2 as SASEGT. Trimming took 0 bases from V and 7 from J, leaving 25 bases between them. The CDR3 length is 20 residues. The CDR3 region is CASSEALLGVTLFSNSPLHF. CDR3 sequence (DNA): TGTGCCAGCAGTGAAGCGCTTTTAGGGGTTACCCTATTTAGCAATTCACCCCTCCACTTT.

This chain joins TRBV30 and TRBJ2-5, with 8 bases aligning to TRBD2. Germline V gene sequence: CDR1 GTSNPN, CDR2 SVGIG (reference sequence). The ends lost 3 bases at V and 1 base at J; junction bases unmatched: 7. The CDR3 length is 15 residues. The CDR3, as DNA: TGTGCCTGGAGCAGATCACTAGCGGCCCAAGAGACCCAGTACTTC. Its translation: CAWSRSLAAQETQYF.